Following are 14 T cell receptor beta chains from one sample sequenced in a study of beta chain features in type 1 diabetes. Sequenced material consisted of expressed TCRB transcripts (all of the isolated RNA was reverse transcribed). This table comes from immunoSEQ multiplex PCR, and its TCRdb copy is limited to in-frame clones, with some not included. The data contain hundreds of thousands of clones, roughly 13% of them singletons. The sample taken for sequencing was naive CD4+ T cells from blood. These receptors came from a middle-aged woman in good health.

This clone was seen a few times. This sequence joins TRBV10-2 and TRBJ1-1, with D possibly TRBD1 on 5 matching bases. The CDR3 runs 14 residues. V was clipped by 6 bases and J by 4 bases, with 15 bases between them. In germline, CDR1 is WSHSY, CDR2 SAAADI. This CDR3 reads CASSPTGGPTEAFF. CDR3 DNA: TGCGCCAGCAGCCCAACGGGGGGTCCCACTGAAGCTTTCTTT.

This clone was observed a few times. The V and J genes are TRBV5-4 and TRBJ1-1; weak D call: TRBD1 (6 bases). Between the trimmed V and J ends, which lost 5 bases and 1 base, there was a span of 15 bases. CDR3 size: 15 residues. The germline gives CDR1 SGHNT, CDR2 YYREEE (reference sequence). The CDR3 sequence: CASSSGQSRNTEAFF. The CDR3 coding sequence is TGTGCCAGCAGTTCCGGACAGAGTAGGAACACTGAAGCTTTCTTT.

The chain combines TRBV7-2 with TRBJ1-2; 8 bases align to TRBD1. J gave up 7 bases and V 4 bases, and 5 bases lay outside the gene matches. CDR1 is SGHTA and CDR2 is FQGNSA in the germline V gene. The CDR3 length is 13 residues. The CDR3 region has the DNA TGTGCCAGCAGCTCCGCAGGGGGCCCTGGCTACACCTTC. Translated: CASSSAGGPGYTF.

This sequence joins TRBV27 and TRBJ2-5, with D perhaps matching TRBD1 (5 bases). This CDR3 is built from 16 residues. Germline V CDR1 and CDR2: MNHEY, SMNVEV (reference sequence). V was clipped by 1 base and J by 5 bases, with 17 bases between them. CDR3 sequence (DNA): TGTGCCAGCAGTTTATACGCACCGCACCCAGGGGAGACCCAGTACTTC. It is translated as CASSLYAPHPGETQYF.

J is TRBJ1-1 and V is TRBV19; D unresolved. CDR1 and CDR2 from the germline V gene are LNHDA and SQIVND (reference sequence). The V end was cut by 1 base, the J end by 6 bases, with 6 bases between. The CDR3 runs 12 residues. CDR3 protein: CASSIVAAEAFF. For the CDR3, the DNA is TGTGCCAGTAGTATAGTAGCAGCTGAAGCTTTCTTT.

This chain joins TRBV5-4 and TRBJ2-7; TRBD1 might be the D (6 bases). The CDR3 is made up of 14 amino acids. The germline CDR1 and CDR2 sequences are SGHNT and YYREEE (reference sequence). Trimming shortened V by 0 bases and J by 6 bases, and 13 bases separated the two germline ends. The CDR3 DNA is TGTGCCAGCAGCTTGGGGACAGCGGTGCCCGAGCAGTACTTC. Protein: CASSLGTAVPEQYF.

The rearrangement joins TRBV25-1 to TRBJ1-2; TRBD1 aligns across 7 bases. Germline lookup yields CDR1 MGHDK and CDR2 SYGVNS. Unmatched junction bases numbered 5, after V lost 3 bases and J lost 4 bases. The CDR3 is made up of 14 amino acids. The CDR3 region has the DNA TGTGCCAGCAGTGAGTTGACAGGGAGCTATGGCTACACCTTC. It specifies CASSELTGSYGYTF.

The genes are TRBV5-4 and TRBJ2-7; 13 bases are a match to TRBD2. Trimming took 4 bases from V and 2 from J; bases not matched to a gene: 6. The CDR3 consists of 16 residues. From germline, CDR1 is SGHNT and CDR2 YYREEE (reference sequence). The CDR3 is CASSGGTSGDPYEQYF. The CDR3 DNA reads as TGTGCCAGCAGCGGGGGGACTAGCGGGGATCCCTACGAGCAGTACTTC.

CDR3: CASGNRGSYEQYF. CDR3 nucleotides: TGTGCCAGCGGAAACAGGGGGTCCTACGAGCAGTACTTC. J is TRBJ2-7 and V is TRBV2; TRBD1 matches 8 bases. The V gene end was trimmed by 8 bases and the J gene end by 1 base; junction bases not matched to a gene: 4. This CDR3 region has 13 residues. Germline V gives CDR1 SNHLY, CDR2 FYNNEI.

The chain links TRBV4-1 to TRBJ1-2; D not resolved. Germline V gene sequence: CDR1 MGHRA, CDR2 YSYEKL. Between the trimmed V and J ends, which lost 3 bases and 5 bases, there was a span of 13 bases. CDR3 length: 14 residues. The CDR3 DNA follows: TGCGCCAGCAGCCAGCCGGAGGTTTGGTATGGCTACACCTTC. It is translated as CASSQPEVWYGYTF.

The sample holds a few counts of this clone. This chain links TRBV19 with TRBJ2-3; 7 bases fit TRBD2. V shed 7 bases and J 9 bases; nucleotides not matched to a gene: 16. The CDR3 length is 15 residues. Per germline, CDR1 LNHDA and CDR2 SQIVND (reference sequence). The CDR3 nucleotides read TGTGCCAGTATCTCAACCGGGGGGACTGCGATCACGCAGTATTTT. It yields the protein CASISTGGTAITQYF.

The gene calls are TRBV5-4 and TRBJ2-1; 7 positions match TRBD2. Germline V lookup: CDR1 SGHNT, CDR2 YYREEE (reference sequence). This CDR3 contains 11 residues. Unmatched junction bases numbered 0, after V lost 3 bases and J lost 9 bases. The CDR3 region has the DNA TGTGCCAGCAGCTCGGGGGGTGAGCAGTTCTTC. It translates to CASSSGGEQFF.

V is TRBV27 and J is TRBJ2-3; a possible D gene is TRBD1 (5 bases). Germline V gene data show CDR1 as MNHEY and CDR2 as SMNVEV (reference sequence). The length of the CDR3 is 14 residues. V gave up 6 bases and J gave up 2 bases, with 12 bases separating them. The CDR3 reads CASRGQLPTDTQYF. CDR3 nucleotides: TGTGCCAGCAGGGGGCAACTCCCCACAGATACGCAGTATTTT.

The chain employs TRBV6-1 and TRBJ1-5; the D gene is possibly TRBD1 (6 bases). CDR1 and CDR2 from the germline V gene are MNHNS and SASEGT. CDR3 length: 12 amino acids. The CDR3 DNA sequence: TGTGGCACAGGGTTTAGCAATCAGCCCCAGCATTTT. It is translated as CGTGFSNQPQHF.